Following are 32 T cell receptor beta chains from one sample sequenced in a study of blood T cells in healthy people across ages. A second PCR of 7 to 11 cycles used a sample-barcoded 5' primer and a J-beta primer mix. Each CDR3 protein is one row after TCRdb ran MiXCR on the 5' RACE reads. The sample records over a million distinct CDR3 sequences, roughly 45% being singletons. Source material: blood. The receptors were gathered from a woman under 30 in good health.

The rearrangement uses TRBV6-5 and TRBJ2-3; TRBD1 matches 7 bases. CDR1 and CDR2 (germline): MNHEY, SVGAGI. This CDR3 has 16 amino acids. Unmatched junction bases numbered 13, after V lost 4 bases and J lost 6 bases. In nucleotides, the CDR3 is TGTGCCAGCAGTTTCTCGGGCCTAACAGGGGCCGATACGCAGTATTTT. It translates to CASSFSGLTGADTQYF.

This rearrangement joins TRBV6-2 or TRBV6-3 to TRBJ1-2; TRBD1 matches at 11 bases. Germline CDR1 and CDR2: MNHEY and SVGEGT. The CDR3 has 14 amino acids. After removal of 6 bases from V and 7 bases from J, the junction contained 7 bases not matched to a gene. The CDR3 reads CASSGQGAMGGYTF. DNA for the CDR3: TGTGCCAGCAGCGGACAGGGGGCCATGGGTGGCTACACCTTC.

The chain employs TRBV20-1 and TRBJ2-1, with TRBD2 identical over 7 bases. Trimming at V came to 3 bases and at J to 3 bases, leaving 8 bases not matched to a gene. The germline CDR1 and CDR2 sequences are DFQATT and SNEGSKA (reference sequence). This CDR3 comprises 15 residues. The CDR3 region has the DNA TGCAGTGCTAGGAGTGGTCTAGCGGACTACAATGAGCAGTTCTTC. Its protein product is CSARSGLADYNEQFF.

The J gene is TRBJ1-1, the V gene TRBV4-1; tentative D call: TRBD1 (5 bases). Germline V gives CDR1 MGHRA, CDR2 YSYEKL. CDR3 length: 16 residues. The germline V and J ends were trimmed by 1 base and 5 bases, with 17 bases remaining between them. The CDR3 bases are TGCGCCAGCAGCCAAGGGTTTTTACAGGCGGATACTGAAGCTTTCTTT. This codes for CASSQGFLQADTEAFF.

A few counts support this clonotype. This rearrangement joins TRBV3-1 to TRBJ1-5; tentatively, D is TRBD1 (6 bases). Germline V gives CDR1 LGHDT, CDR2 YNNKEL (reference sequence). V was shortened by 6 bases and J by 0 bases, with 9 bases between the two germline ends. The CDR3 is 14 amino acids. CDR3 sequence: CASSRTASNQPQHF. CDR3 nucleotide sequence: TGTGCCAGCAGTCGGACAGCTAGCAATCAGCCCCAGCATTTT.

V usage is TRBV6-4 and J usage is TRBJ2-4, with TRBD1 matching 9 bases. The germline V gene encodes CDR1 MRHNA and CDR2 SNTAGT. This CDR3 has 14 amino acids. V was clipped by 7 bases and J by 8 bases; unmatched bases: 9. The CDR3 DNA reads as TGTGCCAGCATGGCCCCCCACAGGGGGCACATTCAGTACTTC. Translating gives CASMAPHRGHIQYF.

The chain carries TRBV7-2 and TRBJ2-3; D ambiguous. CDR1 and CDR2 (germline): SGHTA, FQGNSA. V was cut by 7 bases and J by 0 bases, with 8 bases left in between. CDR3 length: 13 amino acids. CDR3 DNA sequence: TGTGCCAGCAAACCTTCTAGCACAGATACGCAGTATTTT. Translating gives CASKPSSTDTQYF.

This chain links TRBV5-6 with TRBJ2-1, with TRBD2 matching over 10 bases. V was pared by 2 bases and J by 6 bases, with 8 bases of the junction left unmatched. Germline V gene data show CDR1 as SGHDT and CDR2 as YYEEEE. The CDR3 covers 16 residues. The CDR3 DNA follows: TGTGCCAGCAGCTTCCGGACTAGCGGAATACGCAATGAGCAGTTCTTC. This codes for CASSFRTSGIRNEQFF.

The chain uses TRBV10-3 and TRBJ1-2; possibly TRBD1 for D (5 bases). The CDR3 has 14 residues. CDR1 is ENHRY and CDR2 is SYGVKD in the germline V gene. Between the trimmed V and J ends, which lost 0 bases and 8 bases, there was a span of 13 bases. The CDR3 region is CAISESGRALGYTF. DNA of the CDR3: TGTGCCATCAGTGAGTCGGGCAGGGCCCTAGGCTACACCTTC.

The genes are TRBV7-2 and TRBJ2-1, with TRBD2 matching 13 bases. This CDR3 contains 15 residues. Unmatched junction bases numbered 4, after V lost 5 bases and J lost 6 bases. Germline V gene sequence: CDR1 SGHTA, CDR2 FQGNSA. In DNA, the CDR3 is TGTGCCAGCAGCACGGGACTAGCGGGGACCAATGAGCAGTTCTTC. It encodes CASSTGLAGTNEQFF. Complete variable domain (other parts from reference TRBV7-2 and TRBJ2-1): GAGVSQSPSNKVTEKGKDVELRCDPISGHTALYWYRQSLGQGLEFLIYFQGNSAPDKSGLPSDRFSAERTGGSVSTLTIQRTQQEDSAVYLCASSTGLAGTNEQFFGPGTRLTVL.

V gene TRBV9 combines with J gene TRBJ2-6; D may match TRBD1 or TRBD2 (5 bases each). The germline V gene has CDR1 SGDLS and CDR2 YYNGEE. The CDR3 covers 18 residues. Trimming removed 4 bases at V and 4 bases at J, with 21 bases between. CDR3 DNA sequence: TGTGCCAGCAGCAGTTTTACCGGGACGGCGGTAGGGGCCAACGTCCTGACTTTC. This gives the protein CASSSFTGTAVGANVLTF.

The chain links TRBV7-2 to TRBJ2-1; D may be TRBD1 (6 bases). Germline CDR1 reads SGHTA; CDR2 reads FQGNSA. The length of the CDR3 is 15 residues. Trimming shortened V by 5 bases and J by 5 bases, and 16 bases separated the two germline ends. The CDR3, as DNA: TGTGCCAGCAGCCACGGGACAAGTCCCCACAATGAGCAGTTCTTC. It encodes CASSHGTSPHNEQFF.

This clonotype has more than one count but fewer than ten. The chain combines TRBV7-3 with TRBJ2-4; TRBD2 might be the D (7 bases). The V gene's germline CDR1 is SGHTA and CDR2 FQGTGA. The CDR3 extends over 15 amino acids. Trimming left V 1 base short and J 8 bases short, with 15 bases between. In nucleotides, the CDR3 is TGTGCCAGCAGCTTAAGCGGGGGCGCGGTAGACATTCAGTACTTC. This gives the protein CASSLSGGAVDIQYF.

CDR3 loop: CASSKISSGSSYNEQFF. The DNA for the CDR3 is TGTGCCAGCAGTAAAATATCTAGCGGGAGCTCCTACAATGAGCAGTTCTTC. V gene TRBV25-1 combines with J gene TRBJ2-1; 10 bases align to TRBD2. CDR3 length: 17 amino acids. CDR1 MGHDK and CDR2 SYGVNS come from the germline V gene. V lost 5 bases to trimming and J lost 0 bases; unmatched junction nucleotides: 7.

Only a few counts were recorded for this clonotype. The V call is TRBV4-1, the J call TRBJ2-1, with D uncertain. Germline V gene sequence: CDR1 MGHRA, CDR2 YSYEKL. The CDR3 contains 12 residues. Between the trimmed V and J ends, which lost 0 bases and 13 bases, there was a span of 10 bases. The CDR3 here is CASSQETQRQFF. DNA of the CDR3: TGCGCCAGCAGCCAAGAGACACAGAGACAGTTCTTC.

V gene TRBV28 combines with J gene TRBJ2-2, with 9 positions matching TRBD1. Germline V gives CDR1 MDHEN, CDR2 SYDVKM. The J segment lost 3 bases and the V segment lost 10 bases, leaving 12 bases of the junction unmatched. The CDR3 has 16 amino acids. In DNA, the CDR3 is TGTGCCACTAACCGCGCCGGGACAGGGTACACCGGGGAGCTGTTTTTT. Amino acids: CATNRAGTGYTGELFF.

This chain connects TRBV7-9 to TRBJ2-5; perhaps TRBD1 as D (5 bases). This CDR3 contains 13 residues. Germline lookup yields CDR1 SEHNR and CDR2 FQNEAQ (reference sequence). V was pared by 5 bases and J by 5 bases, with 12 bases between. Here the CDR3 reads CASSTTVRETQYF. The CDR3 DNA sequence: TGTGCCAGCAGCACGACAGTCCGGGAGACCCAGTACTTC.

CDR3 nucleotides: TGCGCCAGCAGCCCAACTAGGGCTCGGGACACCCAGTACTTC. Protein: CASSPTRARDTQYF. The chain links TRBV5-1 to TRBJ2-5; D tentatively reads TRBD1 or TRBD2 (5 bases each). Trimming shortened V by 4 bases and J by 8 bases, and 18 bases separated the two germline ends. Germline CDR1 is SGHRS and CDR2 is YFSETQ. The CDR3 spans 14 residues. Complete variable domain (other parts from reference TRBV5-1 and TRBJ2-5): KAGVTQTPRYLIKTRGQQVTLSCSPISGHRSVSWYQQTPGQGLQFLFEYFSETQRNKGNFPGRFSGRQFSNSRSEMNVSTLELGDSALYLCASSPTRARDTQYFGPGTRLLVL.

There are a few counts of this clonotype. V gene TRBV12-3 or TRBV12-4 combines with J gene TRBJ2-1; the D gene could be TRBD1 or TRBD2 (5 bases each). The CDR3 has 18 amino acids. Trimming cost V 4 bases and J 0 bases, with 19 bases left between them. The CDR3 reads CASSSGRASAGSYNEQFF. In nucleotides, the CDR3 is TGTGCCAGCAGTTCGGGGCGGGCCAGCGCAGGCTCCTACAATGAGCAGTTCTTC.

J is TRBJ2-2 and V is TRBV18; 7 bases are a match to TRBD1. There are 16 residues in the CDR3. After removal of 1 base from V and 2 bases from J, the junction contained 4 bases not matched to a gene. The V gene's germline CDR1 is KGHSH and CDR2 LQKENI. The CDR3 loop reads CASSPRQGTNTGELFF. The CDR3 coding sequence is TGTGCCAGCTCACCACGACAGGGAACCAACACCGGGGAGCTGTTTTTT.

V is TRBV5-1 and J is TRBJ2-3; 8 nucleotides line up with TRBD2. The J segment lost 2 bases and the V segment lost 0 bases, leaving 11 bases of the junction unmatched. The CDR3 spans 18 residues. Germline assignment: CDR1 SGHRS and CDR2 YFSETQ. The DNA for the CDR3 is TGCGCCAGCAGCTTGGTTGCGGGGGGCCCCACACCCACAGATACGCAGTATTTT. Its protein is CASSLVAGGPTPTDTQYF.

This chain links TRBV12-3 or TRBV12-4 with TRBJ1-2; TRBD1 aligns across 9 bases. This CDR3 comprises 16 residues. J gave up 0 bases and V 4 bases, and 6 bases lay outside the gene matches. The CDR3 nucleotides read TGTGCCAGCAGTTCAGGGACAGGGTATCCTAACTATGGCTACACCTTC. It encodes CASSSGTGYPNYGYTF.

This clonotype was seen a handful of times. This CDR3 reads CASSGTGSDGYTF. The CDR3 coding sequence is TGTGCCAGCAGTGGGACAGGGTCGGATGGCTACACCTTC. The rearrangement uses TRBV6-5 and TRBJ1-2, with 9 bases matching TRBD1. Germline lookup yields CDR1 MNHEY and CDR2 SVGAGI. The CDR3 is 13 amino acids. V shed 5 bases, J shed 6 bases, and the junction held 4 bases outside the gene matches.

The gene calls are TRBV2 and TRBJ2-2; 12 nucleotides align to TRBD2. The ends lost 6 bases at V and 4 bases at J; junction bases unmatched: 9. Per the germline V gene, CDR1 is SNHLY and CDR2 is FYNNEI. This CDR3 comprises 17 residues. CDR3 protein: CASRGGLAGRSTGELFF. CDR3 coding DNA: TGTGCCAGCAGGGGGGGACTAGCGGGCCGAAGCACCGGGGAGCTGTTTTTT.

This clonotype was observed a few times. The chain links TRBV20-1 to TRBJ2-3, with 12 bases aligning to TRBD1. The trim removed 3 bases at V and 2 bases at J, leaving 9 bases unmatched. Germline CDR1 DFQATT, CDR2 SNEGSKA (reference sequence). The CDR3 length is 17 residues. CDR3 nucleotides: TGCAGTGCTAGGGGGACAGGGGGCGTAGGTACCACAGATACGCAGTATTTT. This gives the protein CSARGTGGVGTTDTQYF.

Turning to this clonotype: An end of the junction does not agree with germline; a read error may underlie this. V and J are TRBV20-1 and TRBJ1-2; 8 bases are shared with TRBD1. CDR1 is DFQATT and CDR2 is SNEGSKA in the germline V gene (reference sequence). This CDR3 is 13 amino acids long. The CDR3 sequence is CSAPPETGDGHTF. The CDR3 DNA is TGCAGTGCTCCTCCCGAGACAGGGGATGGCCACACCTTC.

The chain couples TRBV7-2 to TRBJ2-5; 10 nucleotides line up with TRBD2. Germline CDR1 reads SGHTA; CDR2 reads FQGNSA. V was clipped by 3 bases and J by 4 bases; unmatched bases: 5. The CDR3 loop spans 15 amino acids. The CDR3 sequence: CASSFTSGNGETQYF. Here the CDR3 DNA reads TGTGCCAGCAGCTTCACTAGCGGGAACGGAGAGACCCAGTACTTC. Variable domain in full (rest from reference TRBV7-2 and TRBJ2-5): GAGVSQSPSNKVTEKGKDVELRCDPISGHTALYWYRQSLGQGLEFLIYFQGNSAPDKSGLPSDRFSAERTGGSVSTLTIQRTQQEDSAVYLCASSFTSGNGETQYFGPGTRLLVL.

This chain's CDR3 is CASSVEGRDEQYF. The CDR3 nucleotides are TGTGCCAGCAGCGTAGAGGGGCGCGACGAGCAGTACTTC. The chain has TRBV9 and TRBJ2-7; D is possibly TRBD1 (5 bases). The CDR3 has 13 residues. Germline loops: CDR1 SGDLS, CDR2 YYNGEE. Trimming took 0 bases from V and 5 from J, leaving 9 bases between them.

This chain connects TRBV10-1 to TRBJ1-5; a possible D gene is TRBD1 (5 bases). Germline lookup yields CDR1 WNHNN and CDR2 SYGVQD (reference sequence). The CDR3 sequence is 13 residues long. V gave up 8 bases and J gave up 6 bases, with 14 bases separating them. The CDR3 coding sequence is TGCGCCAGCGGGGACCCTTGGGGTCAGCCCCAGCATTTT. Translation gives CASGDPWGQPQHF.

V and J are TRBV28 and TRBJ2-7, with 9 positions matching TRBD1. CDR3 size: 15 residues. Germline assignment: CDR1 MDHEN and CDR2 SYDVKM. With 6 bases clipped from V and 2 bases from J, the junction kept 8 bases outside the gene matches. CDR3 sequence (DNA): TGTGCCAGCAGCCACTCCGGGACAGGGACCTACGAGCAGTACTTC. Its protein product is CASSHSGTGTYEQYF.

The chain combines TRBV27 with TRBJ2-1; 9 positions match TRBD1. Germline CDR1 reads MNHEY; CDR2 reads SMNVEV (reference sequence). Losses at the gene ends were 5 bases for V and 3 bases for J; bases not matched to a gene: 20. This CDR3 spans 20 amino acids. The CDR3 DNA is TGTGCCAGCAGTCCGCTCGGGACAGGGAGTTTGTTCCCCCGCTACAATGAGCAGTTCTTC. Translated, it gives CASSPLGTGSLFPRYNEQFF.

The chain is built from TRBV11-2 and TRBJ2-5; maybe TRBD1 (7 bases). Germline V gene lookup returns CDR1 SGHAT and CDR2 FQNNGV. V shed 5 bases and J shed 2 bases, with 21 bases lying between them. This CDR3 contains 17 residues. CDR3: CASSRQGGRLKQETQYF. CDR3 DNA: TGTGCCAGCAGCCGTCAGGGGGGAAGACTTAAACAAGAGACCCAGTACTTC.